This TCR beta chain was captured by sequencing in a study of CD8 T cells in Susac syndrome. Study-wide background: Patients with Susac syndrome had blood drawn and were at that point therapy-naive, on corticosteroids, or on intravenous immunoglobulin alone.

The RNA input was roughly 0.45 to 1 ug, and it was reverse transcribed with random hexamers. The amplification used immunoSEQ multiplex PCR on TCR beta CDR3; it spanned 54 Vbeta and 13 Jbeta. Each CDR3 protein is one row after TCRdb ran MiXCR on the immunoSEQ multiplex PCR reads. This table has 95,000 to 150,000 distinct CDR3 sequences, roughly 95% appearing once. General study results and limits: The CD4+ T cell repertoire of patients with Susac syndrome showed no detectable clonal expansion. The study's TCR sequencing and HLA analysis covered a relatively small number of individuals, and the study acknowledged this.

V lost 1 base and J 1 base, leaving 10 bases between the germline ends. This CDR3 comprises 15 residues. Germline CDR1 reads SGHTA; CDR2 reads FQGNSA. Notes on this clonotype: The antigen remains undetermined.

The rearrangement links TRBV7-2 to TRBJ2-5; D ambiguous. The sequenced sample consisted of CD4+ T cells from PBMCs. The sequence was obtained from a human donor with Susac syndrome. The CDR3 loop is CASSLGFVIQETQYF. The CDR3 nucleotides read TGTGCCAGCAGCTTAGGTTTCGTTATCCAAGAGACCCAGTACTTC.